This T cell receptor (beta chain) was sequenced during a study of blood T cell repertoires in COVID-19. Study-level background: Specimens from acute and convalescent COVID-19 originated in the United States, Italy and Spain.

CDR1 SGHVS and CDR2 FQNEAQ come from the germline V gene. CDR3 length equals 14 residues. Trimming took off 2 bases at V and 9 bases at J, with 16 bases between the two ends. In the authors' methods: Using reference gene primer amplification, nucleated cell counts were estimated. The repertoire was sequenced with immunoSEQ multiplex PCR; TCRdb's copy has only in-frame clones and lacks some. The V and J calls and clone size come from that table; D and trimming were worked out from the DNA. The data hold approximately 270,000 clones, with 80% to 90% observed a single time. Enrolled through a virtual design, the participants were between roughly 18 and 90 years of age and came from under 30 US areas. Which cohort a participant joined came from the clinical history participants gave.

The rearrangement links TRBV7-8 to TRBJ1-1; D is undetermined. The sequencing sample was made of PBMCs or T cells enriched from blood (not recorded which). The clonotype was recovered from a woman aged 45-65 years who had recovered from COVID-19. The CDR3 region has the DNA TGTGCCAGCAGCTTAAACGTCGGGCGGGTTAAAGCTTTCTTT. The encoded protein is CASSLNVGRVKAFF.